Each of the 31 T cell receptor beta chains below was sequenced from the same sample in a study of T cell responses to AZD1222 COVID-19 vaccine. Profiled with immunoSEQ multiplex PCR; TCRdb holds only in-frame clones, not every one. The table has around 130,000 clones, under 95% seen once; the top ten hold roughly 7.5%. The specimen was peripheral blood, collected 28 days after the second dose of the MenACWY control vaccine. The source of these receptors is an adult who received the MenACWY meningococcal vaccine as a control.

The chain couples TRBV6-2 or TRBV6-3 to TRBJ2-3; D not certain. CDR3 size: 14 residues. V was shortened by 0 bases and J by 2 bases, with 6 bases between the two germline ends. Looked up from germline, CDR1 is MNHEY and CDR2 is SVGEGT. The CDR3 region has the DNA TGTGCCAGCAGTTACTCCTTTCTCACAGATACGCAGTATTTT. Its protein product is CASSYSFLTDTQYF.

The table lists this clone with a count of one. V and J are TRBV6-5 and TRBJ1-5; TRBD1 matches 11 bases. V was pared by 6 bases and J by 12 bases, with 10 bases of the junction left unmatched. This CDR3 has 14 residues. Germline V gene sequence: CDR1 MNHEY, CDR2 SVGAGI. CDR3 in amino acids: CASSGDRGDLRQHF. The CDR3 bases are TGTGCCAGCAGCGGGGACAGGGGGGATCTCCGCCAGCATTTT.

This chain joins TRBV28 and TRBJ2-1, with D uncertain. This CDR3 has 11 residues. The germline V gene encodes CDR1 MDHEN and CDR2 SYDVKM. With 4 bases removed from V and 10 bases from J, the gap between germline ends came to 8 bases. The CDR3 sequence is CASSSRAEQFF. The CDR3 nucleotides are TGTGCCAGCAGTTCCCGGGCGGAGCAGTTCTTC.

This sequence joins TRBV28 and TRBJ2-7; D is unclear. Germline-derived CDR1 and CDR2 are MDHEN and SYDVKM. V was clipped by 10 bases and J by 3 bases, with 10 bases between them. The CDR3 runs to 11 residues. CDR3 protein: CATSWNYEQYF. The CDR3 nucleotides read TGTGCCACCTCGTGGAACTACGAGCAGTACTTC. Filled out from reference TRBV28 and TRBJ2-7, the complete variable domain reads DVKVTQSSRYLVKRTGEKVFLECVQDMDHENMFWYRQDPGLGLRLIYFSYDVKMKEKGDIPEGYSVSREKKERFSLILESASTNQTSMYLCATSWNYEQYFGPGTRLTVT.

In this sample, this clone turned up once. The rearrangement joins TRBV20-1 to TRBJ2-7; D unclear. This CDR3 has 11 amino acids. V lost 5 bases and J lost 0, with 5 bases in between. Germline V gene sequence: CDR1 DFQATT, CDR2 SNEGSKA (reference sequence). The CDR3 region is CSAPLSYEQYF. In DNA, the CDR3 is TGCAGTGCTCCACTCTCCTACGAGCAGTACTTC.

The CDR3 reads CASSVRNNEQFF. The CDR3 DNA reads as TGTGCCAGCAGCGTTCGGAACAATGAGCAGTTCTTC. The chain recombines TRBV9 with TRBJ2-1; D call uncertain. Germline V lookup: CDR1 SGDLS, CDR2 YYNGEE. The V gene lost 2 bases and the J gene lost 5 bases, with 5 bases spanning the gap. This CDR3 region has 12 residues.

The chain couples TRBV10-3 to TRBJ2-7; no clear D. The germline V gene has CDR1 ENHRY and CDR2 SYGVKD. CDR3 length: 15 residues. The V end was cut by 0 bases, the J end by 0 bases, with 9 bases between. The CDR3 spells CAISESGRSSYEQYF. CDR3 bases: TGTGCCATCAGTGAGTCAGGCAGAAGCTCCTACGAGCAGTACTTC.

The rearrangement uses TRBV5-1 and TRBJ2-2; D not certain. The CDR3 covers 15 residues. V was shortened by 0 bases and J by 6 bases, with 12 bases between the two germline ends. CDR1 and CDR2 (germline): SGHRS, YFSETQ. This CDR3 is CASSLDVRDAGELFF. The CDR3, as DNA: TGCGCCAGCAGCTTGGACGTTCGAGACGCCGGGGAGCTGTTTTTT.

J is TRBJ2-1 and V is TRBV5-4, with unresolved D. Germline V gene data show CDR1 as SGHNT and CDR2 as YYREEE (reference sequence). Trimming stripped 0 bases from V and 0 bases from J, with 10 bases between. This CDR3 spans 16 amino acids. The CDR3 DNA is TGTGCCAGCAGCTTGGATCCGGTGGGCTCCTACAATGAGCAGTTCTTC. Its translation: CASSLDPVGSYNEQFF.

The chain employs TRBV15 and TRBJ2-5; 12 nucleotides agree with TRBD2. The germline gives CDR1 LNHNV, CDR2 YYDKDF (reference sequence). V was clipped by 4 bases and J by 1 base; unmatched bases: 4. The CDR3 has 16 amino acids. The CDR3 DNA reads as TGTGCCACCAGCAAGTGGACTAGCGGGACCCAAGAGACCCAGTACTTC. This gives the protein CATSKWTSGTQETQYF.

The chain combines TRBV4-3 with TRBJ1-2; TRBD1 agrees at 7 bases. CDR1 LGHNA and CDR2 YSLEER come from the germline V gene. The CDR3 has 14 amino acids. Trimming took 0 bases from V and 3 from J; bases not matched to a gene: 1. The CDR3 spells CASSQEQGYYGYTF. CDR3 nucleotide sequence: TGCGCCAGCAGCCAAGAACAGGGGTACTATGGCTACACCTTC.

V usage is TRBV15 and J usage is TRBJ1-1; no clear D gene. Per the germline V gene, CDR1 is LNHNV and CDR2 is YYDKDF (reference sequence). Trimming removed 1 base from V and 0 bases from J, with 15 bases in between. This CDR3 spans 17 amino acids. CDR3 DNA sequence: TGTGCCACCAGCAGAGTCCGCCCGATAATCATGAACACTGAAGCTTTCTTT. The encoded protein is CATSRVRPIIMNTEAFF.

This clone has a handful of counts. This chain uses TRBV27 with TRBJ2-3, with D uncertain. The germline V gene has CDR1 MNHEY and CDR2 SMNVEV (reference sequence). The V end was cut by 2 bases, the J end by 3 bases, with 9 bases between. CDR3 size: 14 residues. This CDR3 is CASSLGSRTDTQYF. CDR3 coding DNA: TGTGCCAGCAGTTTAGGATCCAGGACAGATACGCAGTATTTT.

The V gene is TRBV4-2, the J gene TRBJ2-3; D may be TRBD2 (5 bases). The CDR3 consists of 17 residues. CDR1 and CDR2 (germline): LGHNA, YNFKEQ. V dropped 4 bases and J dropped 3 bases, with 20 bases sitting between them. CDR3 bases: TGTGCCAGCAGCCCCCGGTTTGTGGCGGGCGGAACAGATACGCAGTATTTT. Amino acid sequence: CASSPRFVAGGTDTQYF.

The gene calls are TRBV28 and TRBJ1-5, with TRBD1 matching 8 bases. The CDR3 runs to 16 residues. Looked up from germline, CDR1 is MDHEN and CDR2 is SYDVKM. J gave up 5 bases and V 4 bases, and 10 bases lay outside the gene matches. Written as DNA, the CDR3 is TGTGCCAGCAGTTCCGGACAGGGTCATTCGCATCAGCCCCAGCATTTT. Its translation is CASSSGQGHSHQPQHF.

This sequence joins TRBV7-8 and TRBJ2-7; possible D gene TRBD2, 6 bases. The CDR3 contains 15 residues. Germline V gives CDR1 SGHVS, CDR2 FQNEAQ. V lost 5 bases to trimming and J lost 9 bases, with 23 bases between them. The CDR3 here is CASSPRVGGATGQYF. CDR3 in DNA: TGTGCCAGCAGCCCAAGAGTCGGCGGGGCTACAGGGCAGTACTTC.

This chain links TRBV2 with TRBJ2-2; TRBD1 matches at 10 bases. The CDR3 covers 13 residues. With V trimmed by 10 bases and J by 3 bases, 2 bases remained unmatched. The germline V gene encodes CDR1 SNHLY and CDR2 FYNNEI. The CDR3 nucleotides are TGTGCCAACGACAGGGGGCACACCGGGGAGCTGTTTTTT. This sequence encodes CANDRGHTGELFF.

CDR3 coding DNA: TGCAGCGTTGGAGCTGGGGAGAGCACTGAAGCTTTCTTT. This gives the protein CSVGAGESTEAFF. V usage is TRBV29-1 and J usage is TRBJ1-1; D gene unclear. From germline, CDR1 is SQVTM and CDR2 ANQGSEA. Trimming shortened V by 4 bases and J by 4 bases, and 13 bases separated the two germline ends. CDR3 length: 13 residues.

The J gene is TRBJ2-5, the V gene TRBV18; tentatively, D is TRBD2 (5 bases). Trimming pared 6 bases from V and 5 bases from J, leaving 16 bases between. Germline V lookup: CDR1 KGHSH, CDR2 LQKENI. The CDR3 has 14 residues. The CDR3 DNA follows: TGTGCCAGCTCCCCCCGCGGGCCAGATGAGACCCAGTACTTC. This sequence encodes CASSPRGPDETQYF.

The V call is TRBV28, the J call TRBJ2-7, with 9 bases aligning to TRBD1. CDR1 is MDHEN and CDR2 is SYDVKM in the germline V gene. V was clipped by 7 bases and J by 4 bases; unmatched bases: 5. CDR3 length equals 13 residues. CDR3 amino acids: CASTPGQGYEQYF. CDR3 sequence (DNA): TGTGCCAGCACCCCGGGACAGGGTTACGAGCAGTACTTC.

The chain recombines TRBV18 with TRBJ2-7, with D hard to call. Trimming took 2 bases from V and 0 from J, leaving 11 bases between them. Germline lookup yields CDR1 KGHSH and CDR2 LQKENI. The length of the CDR3 is 15 residues. The CDR3 bases are TGTGCCAGCTCACCATTGAGCTTGAGCTCCTACGAGCAGTACTTC. Its translation: CASSPLSLSSYEQYF.

The chain is built from TRBV28 and TRBJ2-7; unclear D gene. V lost 6 bases and J lost 7, with 10 bases in between. The CDR3 is 11 residues long. Germline-derived CDR1 and CDR2 are MDHEN and SYDVKM. DNA for the CDR3: TGTGCCAGCAGCCACAATTGGGAGCAGTACTTC. The encoded protein is CASSHNWEQYF. Full variable domain (rest looked up from reference TRBV28 and TRBJ2-7): DVKVTQSSRYLVKRTGEKVFLECVQDMDHENMFWYRQDPGLGLRLIYFSYDVKMKEKGDIPEGYSVSREKKERFSLILESASTNQTSMYLCASSHNWEQYFGPGTRLTVT.

This CDR3 reads CASSYGDRGQPQHF. CDR3 coding DNA: TGTGCCAGCAGTTACGGGGACAGGGGTCAGCCCCAGCATTTT. This chain uses TRBV6-2 or TRBV6-3 with TRBJ1-5; 10 nucleotides match TRBD1. Germline CDR1 reads MNHEY; CDR2 reads SVGEGT. There are 14 residues in the CDR3. With 2 bases clipped from V and 6 bases from J, the junction kept 1 base outside the gene matches.

This chain links TRBV11-1 with TRBJ2-7, with 7 bases that match TRBD1. CDR1 and CDR2 (germline): SGHAT, FQDESV (reference sequence). V was clipped by 6 bases and J by 3 bases; unmatched bases: 14. There are 16 residues in the CDR3. Here the CDR3 DNA reads TGTGCCAGCAGTTCTCCGAAACCGGGACAGAGCTACGAGCAGTACTTC. This gives the protein CASSSPKPGQSYEQYF. The full variable domain, completed using reference TRBV11-1 and TRBJ2-7, is EAEVAQSPRYKITEKSQAVAFWCDPISGHATLYWYRQILGQGPELLVQFQDESVVDDSQLPKDRFSAERLKGVDSTLKIQPAELGDSAMYLCASSSPKPGQSYEQYFGPGTRLTVT.

The chain employs TRBV6-2 or TRBV6-3 and TRBJ1-1; D may be TRBD1 (6 bases). The CDR3 has 15 residues. The V and J ends lost 6 bases and 4 bases respectively, with 18 bases between them. Germline V gene data show CDR1 as MNHEY and CDR2 as SVGEGT. CDR3 DNA sequence: TGTGCCAGCAGCGTGGGGGCGAGGGGCGGCACTGAAGCTTTCTTT. This translates into CASSVGARGGTEAFF.

V and J are TRBV28 and TRBJ1-1; perhaps TRBD1 as D (5 bases). Germline CDR1 reads MDHEN; CDR2 reads SYDVKM. This CDR3 region has 17 residues. The germline V and J ends were trimmed by 5 bases and 0 bases, with 19 bases remaining between them. CDR3 nucleotide sequence: TGTGCCAGCAGTCCTGGAGGAGGATGGGGGATGAACACTGAAGCTTTCTTT. Translating it yields CASSPGGGWGMNTEAFF.

The V and J genes are TRBV27 and TRBJ2-3, with D unresolved. The germline CDR1 and CDR2 sequences are MNHEY and SMNVEV (reference sequence). The V and J ends lost 4 bases and 1 base respectively, with 3 bases between them. This CDR3 is 12 amino acids long. CDR3 DNA sequence: TGTGCCAGCAGTTCAGGCACAGATACGCAGTATTTT. Protein product: CASSSGTDTQYF.

This chain joins TRBV5-6 and TRBJ1-1, with 7 positions matching TRBD1. Looked up from germline, CDR1 is SGHDT and CDR2 is YYEEEE. V gave up 2 bases and J gave up 10 bases; unmatched junction bases: 17. The CDR3 runs to 16 residues. CDR3 loop: CASSLTGTAGGYGAFF. CDR3 in DNA: TGTGCCAGCAGCTTAACCGGGACAGCGGGTGGTTATGGAGCTTTCTTT.

The rearrangement uses TRBV20-1 and TRBJ1-3; no firm D call. This CDR3 contains 15 residues. Deletions cut 3 bases from V and 0 bases from J, with 12 bases between. The V gene's germline CDR1 is DFQATT and CDR2 SNEGSKA (reference sequence). CDR3 region: CSASGGRISGNTIYF. The CDR3 nucleotides are TGCAGTGCTAGTGGCGGACGTATCTCTGGAAACACCATATATTTT.

V and J are TRBV28 and TRBJ1-6; a possible D gene is TRBD1 (5 bases). The V gene's germline CDR1 is MDHEN and CDR2 SYDVKM. This CDR3 is built from 15 residues. Trimming removed 0 bases at V and 10 bases at J, with 13 bases between. The CDR3 loop reads CASSLWGPEGSPLHF. CDR3 DNA sequence: TGTGCCAGCAGTTTATGGGGACCGGAGGGGTCACCCCTCCACTTT.

The rearrangement uses TRBV19 and TRBJ2-2, with 9 nucleotides matching TRBD2. The CDR3 has 17 amino acids. Unmatched junction bases numbered 8, after V lost 2 bases and J lost 4 bases. From germline, CDR1 is LNHDA and CDR2 SQIVND (reference sequence). CDR3 nucleotide sequence: TGTGCCAGTAGTATAAGGGGCCCACTAGCGGGCACCGGGGAGCTGTTTTTT. This translates into CASSIRGPLAGTGELFF. The full variable domain, completed using reference TRBV19 and TRBJ2-2, is DGGITQSPKYLFRKEGQNVTLSCEQNLNHDAMYWYRQDPGQGLRLIYYSQIVNDFQKGDIAEGYSVSREKKESFPLTVTSAQKNPTAFYLCASSIRGPLAGTGELFFGEGSRLTVL.